This is a list of T cell receptor beta chains from one sample in a study of blood T cells in healthy people across ages. MiXCR was run by TCRdb on the 5' RACE reads, yielding one entry per CDR3 protein. Here the sample spans about 1 million distinct CDR3 sequences, less than 50% being singletons. The sequencing input was blood. The receptors come from a woman in her fifties or sixties in good health. The CDR3 runs from the conserved cysteine through the conserved F or W. The D gene is left open where the match is weak.

d_call | v_call | cdr3_aa
NA | TRBV6-6 | CASCAGVTYEQYF
NA | TRBV9 | CASSVVGSGANVLTF
TRBD1 | TRBV4-1 | CASSQTPGQGIYNEQYF
TRBD2 | TRBV7-3 | CASSLRTGLAGETQYF
NA | TRBV6-2/TRBV6-3 | CASSPLGGLNYNEQFF
NA | TRBV30 | CAWSGMGGLGNEQFF
TRBD2 | TRBV27 | CASRGGLAGVRQETQYF
TRBD2 | TRBV3-1 | CASSHYREGPETQYF
NA | TRBV20-1 | CSARESGRGIHEQYF
NA | TRBV21-1 | CASLKGCYSGNTIYF
NA | TRBV7-9 | CASSKYPEETQYF
NA | TRBV3-1 | CASSHDRSYEQYF
NA | TRBV5-1 | CASSPGTDANEKLFF
NA | TRBV5-1 | CASSFSQKNTEAFF
NA | TRBV20-1 | CSALGTFKGDTQYF
TRBD1 | TRBV7-9 | CASNEQGPSTDTQYF
TRBD1 | TRBV7-9 | CASSSPDRGPSSYNEQFF
NA | TRBV6-1 | CASGDPPTSTGELFF
NA | TRBV6-1 | CASSSGLPEQYF
NA | TRBV7-6 | CASSFSSGGLAIPDTQYF
NA | TRBV7-3 | CASSSPREDLNYGYTF
TRBD2 | TRBV10-3 | CATYSEGTSISDTQYF
TRBD2 | TRBV29-1 | CSGTVAGGPNEQFF
NA | TRBV12-3/TRBV12-4 | CASSFGGGFEQYF
TRBD1 | TRBV10-3 | CAISELGQGRYEQYF
TRBD1 | TRBV5-1 | CASSPGGRNSPLHF
TRBD1 | TRBV6-5 | CASRPQGGHTGNEQFF